This entry lists 29 T cell receptor beta chains sequenced from one sample in a study of T cells in Graves' hyperthyroidism and ophthalmopathy. Amplification of TCR beta CDR3 regions was performed using RNA transcripts as template. A first-round RT-PCR of the TCR CDR3 used the HTBI primer set. TCRdb reanalysed the multiplex PCR reads using MiXCR and keeps one entry per CDR3 protein. Of more than 350,000 distinct CDR3 sequences detected, approximately 18% appear once; the ten largest clones hold more than 30%. What was sequenced was blood. The receptors derive from a woman in her 30s with Graves' hyperthyroidism that later progressed to Graves' ophthalmopathy.

This clonotype was found many times. V is TRBV27 and J is TRBJ2-7, with D unclear. This CDR3 has 14 residues. Per the germline V gene, CDR1 is MNHEY and CDR2 is SMNVEV (reference sequence). The V and J ends lost 5 bases and 4 bases respectively, with 15 bases between them. CDR3: CASSPLLNSYEQYF. The CDR3 nucleotides read TGTGCCAGCAGTCCACTTCTGAATAGTTACGAGCAGTACTTC.

At least ten counts were recorded for this clonotype. The genes are TRBV27 and TRBJ2-1; 8 bases align to TRBD1. Losses at the gene ends were 6 bases for V and 10 bases for J; bases not matched to a gene: 8. CDR1 and CDR2 from the germline V gene are MNHEY and SMNVEV (reference sequence). The CDR3 has 13 amino acids. The CDR3: CASSRDRGGEQFF. The CDR3 DNA sequence: TGTGCCAGCAGCAGAGACAGGGGTGGCGAGCAGTTCTTC.

This clonotype has only a few counts. The rearrangement links TRBV7-9 to TRBJ2-7; D may be TRBD1 or TRBD2 (5 bases each). CDR1 is SEHNR, CDR2 FQNEAQ, per germline (reference sequence). The CDR3 loop spans 14 amino acids. V lost 5 bases to trimming and J lost 2 bases, with 13 bases between them. The chain's CDR3 is CASSPGPGTYEQYF. CDR3 coding DNA: TGTGCCAGCAGCCCGGGACCGGGGACCTACGAGCAGTACTTC.

This clonotype was picked up many times. This chain connects TRBV5-1 to TRBJ2-3; D unclear. V was shortened by 8 bases and J by 0 bases, with 13 bases between the two germline ends. The germline gives CDR1 SGHRS, CDR2 YFSETQ. This CDR3 comprises 14 residues. The chain's CDR3 is CASRPPGSTDTQYF. The CDR3 bases are TGCGCCAGTCGTCCACCGGGTAGCACAGATACGCAGTATTTT.

This chain joins TRBV5-1 and TRBJ1-3; D is possibly TRBD1 (5 bases). V was trimmed by 0 bases and J by 3 bases, leaving 7 bases between them. From germline, CDR1 is SGHRS and CDR2 YFSETQ. The CDR3 runs to 14 residues. The CDR3, as DNA: TGCGCCAGCAGCTTGGGGGACGGTGGAAACACCATATATTTT. This codes for CASSLGDGGNTIYF.

This clonotype was seen only a few times. Just one base apart from a much larger clone, this may be a read error. The V gene is TRBV18, the J gene TRBJ2-1; 9 positions match TRBD2. J was trimmed by 4 bases and V by 10 bases; bases with no gene match: 14. Germline CDR1 KGHSH, CDR2 LQKENI. This CDR3 is built from 16 residues. The CDR3 reads CANSSTLAGRYNEQFF. The CDR3, as DNA: TGTGCCAACTCTTCGACTCTAGCGGGAAGGTACAATGAGCAGTTCTTC.

Many counts were recorded for this clonotype. The chain has TRBV4-1 and TRBJ1-4; D call uncertain. This CDR3 has 16 residues. Germline V CDR1 and CDR2: MGHRA, YSYEKL. Trimming removed 5 bases from V and 0 bases from J, with 13 bases in between. CDR3 nucleotide sequence: TGCGCCAGCAGCAGAAGCACCGGTGCAACTAATGAAAAACTGTTTTTT. Its translation is CASSRSTGATNEKLFF.

This clonotype was counted many times. The chain carries TRBV18 and TRBJ1-1, with 7 nucleotides matching TRBD1. Germline V gives CDR1 KGHSH, CDR2 LQKENI. This CDR3 is built from 16 residues. V was pared by 0 bases and J by 0 bases, with 4 bases of the junction left unmatched. The CDR3 is CASSPPGGTVNTEAFF. The CDR3 DNA sequence: TGTGCCAGCTCACCACCTGGCGGGACAGTGAACACTGAAGCTTTCTTT.

This clonotype was recorded at least ten times. The genes are TRBV11-2 and TRBJ1-2; no definite D call. Trimming removed 5 bases at V and 3 bases at J, with 16 bases between. The CDR3 extends over 15 amino acids. The germline V gene encodes CDR1 SGHAT and CDR2 FQNNGV. The CDR3 reads CASSDQQRYHYGYTF. CDR3 coding DNA: TGTGCCAGCAGCGACCAACAGAGATACCACTATGGCTACACCTTC. Based on the CDR3 plus reference TRBV11-2 and TRBJ1-2, the full variable domain is EAGVAQSPRYKIIEKRQSVAFWCNPISGHATLYWYQQILGQGPKLLIQFQNNGVVDDSQLPKDRFSAERLKGVDSTLKIQPAKLEDSAVYLCASSDQQRYHYGYTFGSGTRLTVV.

This clonotype came up many times. The chain has TRBV2 and TRBJ1-1; 10 nucleotides line up with TRBD1. With V trimmed by 6 bases and J by 3 bases, 7 bases remained unmatched. The CDR3 has 15 amino acids. Per the germline V gene, CDR1 is SNHLY and CDR2 is FYNNEI. CDR3 sequence reads: CASRTDRGLYTEAFF. As DNA, the CDR3 is TGTGCCAGCAGAACCGACAGGGGGCTATACACTGAAGCTTTCTTT.

This clonotype was observed a few times. The gene calls are TRBV28 and TRBJ1-1; D unresolved. The CDR3 consists of 13 residues. V lost 1 base, J lost 4 bases, and 7 bases lay in between. Germline CDR1 reads MDHEN; CDR2 reads SYDVKM. CDR3 loop: CASSLFIGTEAFF. In nucleotides, the CDR3 is TGTGCCAGCAGTTTATTTATTGGCACTGAAGCTTTCTTT.

This clonotype was seen ten or more times. The chain couples TRBV20-1 to TRBJ2-7; D perhaps matches TRBD1 (5 bases). CDR3 size: 13 residues. The germline CDR1 and CDR2 sequences are DFQATT and SNEGSKA (reference sequence). V lost 6 bases to trimming and J lost 2 bases, with 14 bases between them. The CDR3 region is CSAGHLSPYEQYF. DNA for the CDR3: TGCAGTGCAGGACACTTATCTCCCTACGAGCAGTACTTC.

This clonotype came up many times. The V and J genes are TRBV28 and TRBJ2-2; 10 bases agree with TRBD2. The CDR3 runs to 16 residues. The V gene's germline CDR1 is MDHEN and CDR2 SYDVKM. The trim removed 5 bases at V and 2 bases at J, leaving 5 bases unmatched. The CDR3 protein is CASSPIAGGNTGELFF. DNA of the CDR3: TGTGCCAGCAGTCCCATAGCGGGGGGCAACACCGGGGAGCTGTTTTTT.

This clonotype showed up many times. The chain carries TRBV28 and TRBJ2-1; the D is unclear. Germline CDR1 and CDR2: MDHEN and SYDVKM. Trimming pared 3 bases from V and 8 bases from J, leaving 11 bases between. The CDR3 is 13 residues long. The CDR3 is CASSFPPSDEQFF. The CDR3 DNA reads as TGTGCCAGCAGTTTCCCCCCCTCCGATGAGCAGTTCTTC.

This clonotype was observed a handful of times. V and J are TRBV7-2 and TRBJ2-5, with 8 positions matching TRBD2. Per the germline V gene, CDR1 is SGHTA and CDR2 is FQGNSA. The ends lost 1 base at V and 1 base at J; junction bases unmatched: 8. The CDR3 loop spans 17 amino acids. Here the CDR3 DNA reads TGTGCCAGCAGCTTAGGAGGGCTAGCGGGCTTCCAAGAGACCCAGTACTTC. It codes for CASSLGGLAGFQETQYF. Full variable domain (rest looked up from reference TRBV7-2 and TRBJ2-5): GAGVSQSPSNKVTEKGKDVELRCDPISGHTALYWYRQSLGQGLEFLIYFQGNSAPDKSGLPSDRFSAERTGGSVSTLTIQRTQQEDSAVYLCASSLGGLAGFQETQYFGPGTRLLVL.

This clonotype has a count of ten or more. The chain combines TRBV20-1 with TRBJ1-2; TRBD1 agrees at 9 bases. The CDR3 runs to 15 residues. Germline CDR1 DFQATT, CDR2 SNEGSKA (reference sequence). With 5 bases clipped from V and 2 bases from J, the junction kept 9 bases outside the gene matches. The CDR3 DNA is TGCAGTGCTCTCCTAACCGGGACAGGGAACTATGGCTACACCTTC. Protein sequence: CSALLTGTGNYGYTF.

This clonotype was seen at least ten times. The rearrangement joins TRBV2 to TRBJ2-3, with a tentative D call TRBD2 (5 bases). This CDR3 has 12 residues. CDR1 SNHLY and CDR2 FYNNEI come from the germline V gene. Between the trimmed V and J ends, which lost 8 bases and 3 bases, there was a span of 9 bases. The CDR3 sequence: CASARRTDTQYF. The CDR3 region has the DNA TGTGCCAGCGCTAGGAGGACAGATACGCAGTATTTT. The whole variable domain, remainder taken from reference TRBV2 and TRBJ2-3, is EPEVTQTPSHQVTQMGQEVILRCVPISNHLYFYWYRQILGQKVEFLVSFYNNEISEKSEIFDDQFSVERPDGSNFTLKIRSTKLEDSAMYFCASARRTDTQYFGPGTRLTVL.

This sequence joins TRBV30 and TRBJ2-3; TRBD1 might be the D (5 bases). V was clipped by 7 bases and J by 6 bases, with 17 bases between them. The CDR3 runs 13 residues. Germline loops: CDR1 GTSNPN, CDR2 SVGIG (reference sequence). The CDR3 region has the DNA TGTGCCTTGGACATCCGGTTCGCCGATACGCAGTATTTT. Translation: CALDIRFADTQYF.

This clonotype was detected many times. The DNA for the CDR3 is TGTGCCAGCAGCATAACAGGGAGTCTTACACCCCTCCACTTT. Protein sequence: CASSITGSLTPLHF. The gene calls are TRBV6-2 or TRBV6-3 and TRBJ1-6, with D tentatively TRBD1 (6 bases). V was clipped by 6 bases and J by 11 bases, with 17 bases between them. This CDR3 comprises 14 residues. The germline CDR1 and CDR2 sequences are MNHEY and SVGEGT.

This clonotype appeared many times. The gene calls are TRBV20-1 and TRBJ2-7; TRBD1 matches at 7 bases. Germline-derived CDR1 and CDR2 are DFQATT and SNEGSKA (reference sequence). V shed 3 bases and J 1 base; nucleotides not matched to a gene: 9. The CDR3 sequence is 15 residues long. This CDR3 is CSARIGTDHSYEQYF. The CDR3 DNA reads as TGCAGTGCTAGGATTGGGACAGACCATTCCTACGAGCAGTACTTC.

Many counts were recorded for this clonotype. The rearrangement uses TRBV12-3 or TRBV12-4 and TRBJ1-4; D is uncertain. This CDR3 has 14 amino acids. Between the trimmed V and J ends, which lost 4 bases and 5 bases, there was a span of 11 bases. CDR3 sequence reads: CASSWGLKNEKLFF. In DNA, the CDR3 is TGTGCCAGCAGTTGGGGTCTCAAGAATGAAAAACTGTTTTTT.

Ten or more counts support this clonotype. The rearrangement links TRBV19 to TRBJ1-4; the D gene is possibly TRBD1 (5 bases). Trimming stripped 0 bases from V and 0 bases from J, with 14 bases between. The CDR3 runs 18 residues. CDR1 and CDR2 from the germline V gene are LNHDA and SQIVND (reference sequence). CDR3 protein: CASSIDPPGMATNEKLFF. The CDR3 region has the DNA TGTGCCAGTAGTATAGATCCACCAGGGATGGCAACTAATGAAAAACTGTTTTTT.

In this sample, this clonotype turned up a few times. The rearrangement joins TRBV6-1 to TRBJ2-2; TRBD1 might be the D (6 bases). The length of the CDR3 is 15 residues. CDR1 and CDR2 from the germline V gene are MNHNS and SASEGT. Trimming shortened V by 5 bases and J by 4 bases, and 14 bases separated the two germline ends. CDR3 sequence (DNA): TGTGCCAGCAGTCTCTCGACAGGCCTCACCGGGGAGCTGTTTTTT. Amino acids: CASSLSTGLTGELFF.

This clonotype was seen at least ten times. The CDR3, as DNA: TGCGCCAGCAGCTTGGGCGCCAACAATGAGCAGTTCTTC. Its protein is CASSLGANNEQFF. V gene TRBV5-1 combines with J gene TRBJ2-1; D call uncertain. Trimming took 0 bases from V and 5 from J, leaving 6 bases between them. CDR1 SGHRS and CDR2 YFSETQ come from the germline V gene. This CDR3 region has 13 residues.

This clonotype was seen ten or more times. The chain carries TRBV5-1 and TRBJ2-7, with TRBD1 matching 7 bases. The V gene's germline CDR1 is SGHRS and CDR2 YFSETQ. The CDR3 is 18 residues long. V dropped 0 bases and J dropped 0; count of bases not matched to a gene: 12. The CDR3 sequence: CASSLGAPDRRTSYEQYF. CDR3 nucleotide sequence: TGCGCCAGCAGCTTGGGGGCCCCGGACAGGCGCACCTCCTACGAGCAGTACTTC. The whole variable domain, remainder taken from reference TRBV5-1 and TRBJ2-7, is KAGVTQTPRYLIKTRGQQVTLSCSPISGHRSVSWYQQTPGQGLQFLFEYFSETQRNKGNFPGRFSGRQFSNSRSEMNVSTLELGDSALYLCASSLGAPDRRTSYEQYFGPGTRLTVT.

Ten or more counts support this clonotype. The rearrangement joins TRBV2 to TRBJ2-5; TRBD2 agrees at 9 bases. Trimming cost V 6 bases and J 5 bases; bases outside gene matches: 4. Per the germline V gene, CDR1 is SNHLY and CDR2 is FYNNEI. The CDR3 consists of 13 residues. The CDR3: CASSGREGETQYF. CDR3 nucleotides: TGTGCCAGCAGCGGGCGGGAGGGGGAGACCCAGTACTTC.

V and J are TRBV13 and TRBJ2-3, with 11 bases that match TRBD2. The length of the CDR3 is 16 residues. CDR1 and CDR2 from the germline V gene are PRHDT and FYEKMQ (reference sequence). V lost 1 base, J lost 6 bases, and 6 bases stayed unmatched. CDR3 DNA: TGTGCCAGCAGCTTAGCACTAGCGGGAGACATGGATACGCAGTATTTT. Residues: CASSLALAGDMDTQYF. The complete variable domain, with remaining parts taken from reference TRBV13 and TRBJ2-3, reads AAGVIQSPRHLIKEKRETATLKCYPIPRHDTVYWYQQGPGQDPQFLISFYEKMQSDKGSIPDRFSAQQFSDYHSELNMSSLELGDSALYFCASSLALAGDMDTQYFGPGTRLTVL.

This clonotype showed up many times. The CDR3 sequence: CASSLGPVSSYEQYF. DNA of the CDR3: TGTGCCAGCAGCTTAGGGCCCGTCAGCTCCTACGAGCAGTACTTC. The chain carries TRBV11-2 and TRBJ2-7; D gene unclear. Trimming stripped 1 base from V and 0 bases from J, with 10 bases between. Germline CDR1 SGHAT, CDR2 FQNNGV. The CDR3 contains 15 residues.

This clonotype was seen a handful of times. The J gene is TRBJ2-3, the V gene TRBV4-1, with D unresolved. The CDR3 covers 17 residues. Germline V gene sequence: CDR1 MGHRA, CDR2 YSYEKL. Trimming cost V 2 bases and J 1 base, with 16 bases left between them. This CDR3 is CASSQSQKRLGTDTQYF. The CDR3 DNA reads TGCGCCAGCAGCCAATCCCAGAAGAGGCTTGGCACAGATACGCAGTATTTT.